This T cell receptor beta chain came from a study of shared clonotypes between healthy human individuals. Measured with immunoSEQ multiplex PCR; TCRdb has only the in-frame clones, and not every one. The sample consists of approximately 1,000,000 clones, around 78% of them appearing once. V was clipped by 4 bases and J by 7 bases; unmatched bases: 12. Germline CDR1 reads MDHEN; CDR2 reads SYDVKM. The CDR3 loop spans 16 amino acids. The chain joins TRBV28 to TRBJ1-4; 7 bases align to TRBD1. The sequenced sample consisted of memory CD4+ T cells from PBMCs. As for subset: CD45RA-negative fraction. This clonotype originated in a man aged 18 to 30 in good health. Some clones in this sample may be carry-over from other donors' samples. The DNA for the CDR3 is TGTGCCAGCAGTTCATCACAAGGGGGCGCGAGTGAAAAACTGTTTTTT. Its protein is CASSSSQGGASEKLFF. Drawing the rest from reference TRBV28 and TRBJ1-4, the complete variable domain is DVKVTQSSRYLVKRTGEKVFLECVQDMDHENMFWYRQDPGLGLRLIYFSYDVKMKEKGDIPEGYSVSREKKERFSLILESASTNQTSMYLCASSSSQGGASEKLFFGSGTQLSVL.